The T cell receptor (beta chain) described here comes from a study of shared clonotypes between healthy human individuals. Study-level findings and limits: Clonotypes which were not shared had lower generation probabilities than clonotypes that all four donors shared.

Per the germline V gene, CDR1 is SGDLS and CDR2 is YYNGEE. The V gene end was trimmed by 0 bases and the J gene end by 4 bases; junction bases not matched to a gene: 7. There are 18 residues in the CDR3. Libraries were prepared by immunoSEQ multiplex PCR; TCRdb keeps only in-frame clonotypes and omits some of them. The sample includes around 980,000 clones, 78% of them seen just once. A remark on this clone: No antigen is known for it.

Sequencing was done on a sample of memory CD4+ T cells from PBMCs. Documented subset: CD45RA-negative fraction. The chain links TRBV9 to TRBJ2-2; 12 positions agree with TRBD2. The receptor comes from a man between 18 and 35 years old in good health. Some clones in this sample may be carry-over from other donors' samples. This CDR3 is CASSVDPSGRAGTGELFF. In DNA, the CDR3 is TGTGCCAGCAGCGTAGACCCTAGCGGGAGGGCCGGCACCGGGGAGCTGTTTTTT.